A single TCR beta chain is shown here with its context. The target antigen is unknown. At the time of sampling, donors were nominally healthy, though unrecorded immune exposures were likely. Trimming shortened V by 5 bases and J by 1 base, and 11 bases separated the two germline ends. The CDR3 sequence is 14 residues long. From germline, CDR1 is SEHNR and CDR2 FQNEAQ (reference sequence). In the PCR, 60 Vbeta and 13 Jbeta primers were used. Libraries were prepared by immunoSEQ multiplex PCR; TCRdb keeps only in-frame clonotypes and omits some of them. The profile shows some 180,000 clones, approximately 80% of them singletons. This sample is part of a study of cytomegalovirus exposure and HLA in healthy donors. The study, taken as a whole, reports: In a later analysis, DRB1 alleles had the most associated TCRs; HLA-C alleles the fewest. The listing of roughly 160 TCR beta chains classed them as cytomegalovirus-associated. Accurate HLA-A and HLA-B prediction from TCR beta sequences was reported for most subjects.

The clonotype comes from a female donor in good health and CMV-seronegative. The gene calls are TRBV7-9 and TRBJ1-1, with D unresolved. The sequenced sample consisted of PBMCs. The CDR3 DNA is TGTGCCAGCAGCCTCGGGATTTCGAACACTGAAGCTTTCTTT. Amino acid sequence: CASSLGISNTEAFF.